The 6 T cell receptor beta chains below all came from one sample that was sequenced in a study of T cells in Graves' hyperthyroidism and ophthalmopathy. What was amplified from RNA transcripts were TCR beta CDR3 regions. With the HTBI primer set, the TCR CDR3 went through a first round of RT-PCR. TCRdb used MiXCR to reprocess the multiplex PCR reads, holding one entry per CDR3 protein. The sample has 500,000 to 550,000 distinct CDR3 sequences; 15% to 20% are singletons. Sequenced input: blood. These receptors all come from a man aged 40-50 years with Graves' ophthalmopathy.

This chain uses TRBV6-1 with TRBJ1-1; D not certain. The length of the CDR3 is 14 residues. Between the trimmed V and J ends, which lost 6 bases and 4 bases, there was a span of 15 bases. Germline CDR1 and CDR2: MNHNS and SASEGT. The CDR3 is CASRGLSLVTEAFF. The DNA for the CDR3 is TGTGCCAGCAGGGGCCTTTCATTGGTCACTGAAGCTTTCTTT.

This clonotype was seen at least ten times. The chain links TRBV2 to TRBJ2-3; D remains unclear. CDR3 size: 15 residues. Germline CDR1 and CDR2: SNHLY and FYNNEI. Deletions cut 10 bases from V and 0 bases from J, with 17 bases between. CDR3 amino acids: CATRVGGTSTDTQYF. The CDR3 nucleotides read TGTGCCACCCGAGTTGGCGGTACTAGCACAGATACGCAGTATTTT.

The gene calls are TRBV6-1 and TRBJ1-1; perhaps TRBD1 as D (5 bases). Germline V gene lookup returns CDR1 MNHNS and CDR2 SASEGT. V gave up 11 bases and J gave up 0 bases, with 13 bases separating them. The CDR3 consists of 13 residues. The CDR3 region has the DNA TGTGCCCGACAGAGGGGATTGAACACTGAAGCTTTCTTT. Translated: CARQRGLNTEAFF.

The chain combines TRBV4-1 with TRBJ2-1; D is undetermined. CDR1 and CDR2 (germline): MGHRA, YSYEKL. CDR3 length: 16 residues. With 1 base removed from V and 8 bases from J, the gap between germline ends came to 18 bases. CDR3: CASSQGPLRPWDEQFF. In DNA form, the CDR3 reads TGCGCCAGCAGCCAAGGGCCGCTCAGGCCCTGGGATGAGCAGTTCTTC.

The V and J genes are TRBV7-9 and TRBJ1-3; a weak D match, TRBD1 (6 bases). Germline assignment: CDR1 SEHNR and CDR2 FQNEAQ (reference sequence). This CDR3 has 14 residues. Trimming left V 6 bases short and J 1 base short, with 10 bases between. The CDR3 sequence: CASRRTGSGNTIYF. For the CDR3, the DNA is TGTGCCAGCAGACGAACAGGGTCTGGAAACACCATATATTTT.

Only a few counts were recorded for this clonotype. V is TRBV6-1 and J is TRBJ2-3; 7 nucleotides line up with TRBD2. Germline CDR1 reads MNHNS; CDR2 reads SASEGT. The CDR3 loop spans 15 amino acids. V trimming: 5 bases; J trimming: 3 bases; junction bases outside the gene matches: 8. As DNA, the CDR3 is TGTGCCAGCAGTCCTGGGGAGGGGAGGACAGATACGCAGTATTTT. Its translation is CASSPGEGRTDTQYF.